This T cell receptor (beta chain) was identified during a study of blood T cell repertoires in COVID-19. Study-level background: From T cells, B-cell-depleted T cells, or PBMCs came the material, which was cDNA or gDNA.

In Seattle, patients joined the study during active infection and were tracked longitudinally. On this clone itself: The sample contains more than one DNA sequence encoding this CDR3.

In the original analysis: Reference gene primer amplification gave estimated nucleated cell counts. Produced via immunoSEQ multiplex PCR; TCRdb's table is partial and in-frame only. That table supplies the V and J calls and clone size; D and trimming were determined from the DNA. This table has under 250,000 clones, 86% appearing once. V lost 3 bases and J lost 3, with 6 bases in between. This CDR3 is 13 amino acids long. Germline CDR1 reads KGHSH; CDR2 reads LQKENI. The chain joins TRBV18 to TRBJ2-1; D not certain. The receptor comes from a woman aged 80 or over with COVID-19, enrolled during active disease. Specimen: peripheral blood. This CDR3 is CASSPPSYNEQFF. The CDR3 DNA reads as TGTGCCAGCTCACCTCCCAGCTACAATGAGCAGTTCTTC.